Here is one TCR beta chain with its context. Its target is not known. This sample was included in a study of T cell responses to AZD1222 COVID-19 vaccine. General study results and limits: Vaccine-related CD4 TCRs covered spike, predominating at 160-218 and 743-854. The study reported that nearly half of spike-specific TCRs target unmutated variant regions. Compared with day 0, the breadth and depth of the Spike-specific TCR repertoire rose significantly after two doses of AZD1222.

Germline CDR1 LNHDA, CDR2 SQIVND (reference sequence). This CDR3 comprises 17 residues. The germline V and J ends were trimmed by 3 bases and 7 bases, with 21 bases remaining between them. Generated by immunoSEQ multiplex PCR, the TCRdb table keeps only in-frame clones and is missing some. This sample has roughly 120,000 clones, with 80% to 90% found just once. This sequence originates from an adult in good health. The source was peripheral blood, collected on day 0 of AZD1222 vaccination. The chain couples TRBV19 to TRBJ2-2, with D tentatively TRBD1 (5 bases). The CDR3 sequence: CASSIWGRARSGGELFF. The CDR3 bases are TGTGCCAGTAGTATTTGGGGCAGGGCAAGGTCCGGCGGGGAGCTGTTTTTT.